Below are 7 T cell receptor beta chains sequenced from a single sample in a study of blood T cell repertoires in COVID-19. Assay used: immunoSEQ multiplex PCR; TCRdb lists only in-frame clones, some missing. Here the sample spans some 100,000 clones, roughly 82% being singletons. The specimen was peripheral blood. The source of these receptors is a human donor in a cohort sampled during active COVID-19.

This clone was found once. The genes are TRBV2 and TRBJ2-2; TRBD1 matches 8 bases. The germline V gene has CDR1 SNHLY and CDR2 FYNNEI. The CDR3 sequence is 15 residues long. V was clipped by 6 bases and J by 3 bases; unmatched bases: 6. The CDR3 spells CASSLQGADTGELFF. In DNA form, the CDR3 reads TGTGCCAGCAGCCTTCAGGGGGCGGACACCGGGGAGCTGTTTTTT.

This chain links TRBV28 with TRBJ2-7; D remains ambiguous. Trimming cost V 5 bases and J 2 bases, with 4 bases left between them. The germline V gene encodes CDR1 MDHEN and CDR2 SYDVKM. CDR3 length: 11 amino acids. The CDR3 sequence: CASSHTYEQYF. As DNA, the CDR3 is TGTGCCAGCAGTCACACCTACGAGCAGTACTTC.

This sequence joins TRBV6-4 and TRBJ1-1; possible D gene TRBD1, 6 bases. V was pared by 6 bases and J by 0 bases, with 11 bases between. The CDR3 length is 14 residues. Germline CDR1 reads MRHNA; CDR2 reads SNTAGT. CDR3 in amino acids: CASRRDTVNTEAFF. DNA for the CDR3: TGTGCCAGCAGACGGGACACGGTGAACACTGAAGCTTTCTTT.

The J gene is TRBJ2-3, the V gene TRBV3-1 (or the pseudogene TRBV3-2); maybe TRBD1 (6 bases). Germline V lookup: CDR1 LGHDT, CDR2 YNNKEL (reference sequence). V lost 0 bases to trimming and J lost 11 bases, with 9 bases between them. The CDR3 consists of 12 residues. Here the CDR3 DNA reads TGTGCCAGCAGCCAAGATGTCAGGGGGCAGTATTTT. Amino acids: CASSQDVRGQYF.

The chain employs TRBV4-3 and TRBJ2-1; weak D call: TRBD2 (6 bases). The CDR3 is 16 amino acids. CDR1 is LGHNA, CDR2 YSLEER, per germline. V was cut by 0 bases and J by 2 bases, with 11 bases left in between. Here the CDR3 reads CASSQEGLLAYNEQFF. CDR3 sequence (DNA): TGCGCCAGCAGCCAAGAGGGACTGCTAGCCTACAATGAGCAGTTCTTC.

The chain's CDR3 is CASRRVTGQGNSPLHF. CDR3 DNA: TGTGCCAGCAGGAGGGTAACGGGACAGGGAAACTCACCCCTCCACTTT. The V and J genes are TRBV28 and TRBJ1-6; 9 bases fit TRBD1. This CDR3 region has 16 residues. The V gene end was trimmed by 6 bases and the J gene end by 10 bases; junction bases not matched to a gene: 13. The germline V gene encodes CDR1 MDHEN and CDR2 SYDVKM. The variable domain in full, completed from reference TRBV28 and TRBJ1-6, reads DVKVTQSSRYLVKRTGEKVFLECVQDMDHENMFWYRQDPGLGLRLIYFSYDVKMKEKGDIPEGYSVSREKKERFSLILESASTNQTSMYLCASRRVTGQGNSPLHFGNGTRLTVT.

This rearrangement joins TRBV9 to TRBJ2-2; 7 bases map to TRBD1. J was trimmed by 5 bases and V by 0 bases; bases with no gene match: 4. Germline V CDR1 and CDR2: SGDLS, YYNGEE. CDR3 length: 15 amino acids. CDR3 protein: CASSVDGTATGELFF. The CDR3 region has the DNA TGTGCCAGCAGCGTAGACGGGACAGCTACCGGGGAGCTGTTTTTT.